This T cell receptor (beta chain) was sequenced for a study of early T cells in non-severe SARS-CoV-2 infection. Study-level background: The input, bulk RNA from unsorted whole blood, was sequenced, and chains were unpaired. Study findings and constraints: The matching step, a VDJdb search, favored anti-spike CD8 responses and missed private and CD4 specificities.

Per germline, CDR1 SGHNT and CDR2 YYREEE (reference sequence). The CDR3 runs 13 residues. Trimming cost V 0 bases and J 4 bases, with 6 bases left between them. As part of library construction, unique molecular identifiers were attached to individual cDNA molecules. TCRdb processed the 5' RACE reads anew with MiXCR; each CDR3 protein has one entry. The sample gives some 77,000 distinct CDR3 sequences, 5% of which show up once; around 7.5% is in the top ten. This clonotype was seen more than once but under ten times. Its antigen remains unidentified. Specimen: whole blood, collected at baseline. The clonotype was recovered from an adult who was a healthcare worker with PCR-confirmed SARS-CoV-2 infection or an uninfected control (not recorded which). V gene TRBV5-4 combines with J gene TRBJ2-3; possible D gene TRBD2, 5 bases. CDR3 in amino acids: CASSLDSADTQYF. The DNA for the CDR3 is TGTGCCAGCAGCTTGGATAGCGCAGATACGCAGTATTTT.